This is a list of T cell receptor beta chains from one sample in a study of control samples from healthy donors and cancer patients. Sequenced by immunoSEQ multiplex PCR; TCRdb stores in-frame clones only, minus some. Counted here are about 70,000 clones, 80% to 90% occurring once; the ten biggest clones make up approximately 2.1%. The sequenced sample was PBMCs. The receptors stem from a woman aged 50 to 65 with head and neck cancer. Each CDR3 is given with its conserved first and last residue. A D gene is named only where the DNA matches it firmly. Clone size is stated in some rows and not others, as once, few, many or a class when expanded.

d_call	clone_size	cdr3_length	v_call	j_call	cdr3_nt	cdr3_aa
.	.	15	TRBV7-9	TRBJ2-1	TGTGCCAGCAGCTCCTTCAGAAGCTCCTACAATGAGCAGTTCTTC	CASSSFRSSYNEQFF
.	.	12	TRBV3-1/TRBV3-2	TRBJ1-5	TGTGCCAGCAGCTACCAGGGGCAGCCCCAGCATTTT	CASSYQGQPQHF
.	.	17	TRBV11-2	TRBJ2-5	TGTGCCAGCAGCTTGTACGAGATTTACCGGGATCAAGAGACCCAGTACTTC	CASSLYEIYRDQETQYF
.	.	14	TRBV30	TRBJ1-5	TGTGCCTGGGGACCCCAAGGTGGAGATCAGCCCCAGCATTTT	CAWGPQGGDQPQHF
.	.	16	TRBV4-1	TRBJ1-6	TGCGCCAGCAGTCCAGGTCCCCCGGGATATAATTCACCCCTCCACTTT	CASSPGPPGYNSPLHF
TRBD2	.	19	TRBV5-1	TRBJ2-5	TGCGCCAGCAGCTTGCAACCGGGATCCCTATCTTCGGGAGGGGAGACCCAGTACTTC	CASSLQPGSLSSGGETQYF
.	few	15	TRBV3-1/TRBV3-2	TRBJ1-1	TGTGCCAGCAGCCAAGGCTGGGGGATGAACACTGAAGCTTTCTTT	CASSQGWGMNTEAFF
TRBD2	.	14	TRBV4-1	TRBJ2-7	TGCGCCAGCAGCGCCCGGGCAGCGGGGGACGAGCAGTACTTC	CASSARAAGDEQYF
TRBD1	.	14	TRBV11-2	TRBJ2-7	TGTGCCAGCAGCCGGACAGGGGTCTCCTACGAGCAGTACTTC	CASSRTGVSYEQYF
.	.	13	TRBV2	TRBJ2-7	TGTGCCAGCACAGTTAGCGCTGGCTACGAGCAGTACTTC	CASTVSAGYEQYF
.	.	14	TRBV6-2/TRBV6-3	TRBJ1-1	TGTGCCAGCAGTTACCCTTTAGGGAGCACTGAAGCTTTCTTT	CASSYPLGSTEAFF
.	.	16	TRBV7-3	TRBJ2-2	TGTGCCAGCAGCTGGGGACTGACTTCGAACACCGGGGAGCTGTTTTTT	CASSWGLTSNTGELFF
.	.	12	TRBV7-6	TRBJ1-1	TGTGCCAGCAGCTTAGTCGAGGGGCGGGCTTTCTTT	CASSLVEGRAFF
.	.	14	TRBV9	TRBJ2-1	TGTGCCAGCAGCATGGGCCCCCGCGGAGATGAGCAGTTCTTC	CASSMGPRGDEQFF
.	.	15	TRBV19	TRBJ1-3	TGTGCCAGTAGTATCCATGGGACACCTGGAAACACCATATATTTT	CASSIHGTPGNTIYF
TRBD2	once	17	TRBV16	TRBJ2-1	TGTGCCAGCAGCCAATCGGCGACTAGCCAGCGGAAAAATGAGCAGTTCTTC	CASSQSATSQRKNEQFF
TRBD1	once	14	TRBV30	TRBJ2-3	TGTGCCTGGATCGGGGACAGGGCCACAGATACGCAGTATTTT	CAWIGDRATDTQYF
.	.	14	TRBV6-1	TRBJ1-3	TGTGCCAGCAGTGAAGGACAGGTTACAAGGACCATATATTTT	CASSEGQVTRTIYF
.	.	15	TRBV3-1/TRBV3-2	TRBJ1-2	TGTGCCAGCAGCCCCTCGCATGGTGCGGGCGGTGGCTACACCTTC	CASSPSHGAGGGYTF
.	.	15	TRBV11-2	TRBJ2-2	TGTGCCAGCAGCTTAGCCCCAGGGAGCACCGGGGAGCTGTTTTTT	CASSLAPGSTGELFF
.	.	15	TRBV9	TRBJ2-5	TGTGCCAGCAGCACCGGGACGGCCACCCAAGAGACCCAGTACTTC	CASSTGTATQETQYF
.	.	16	TRBV4-1	TRBJ1-4	TGCGCCAGCAGCCAAGATGACGGCCAGAGCCTAAGGAAACTGTTTTTT	CASSQDDGQSLRKLFF